The clone carrying this T cell receptor beta chain was observed a handful of times. Antigen unknown. This sample is drawn from a study of regulatory T cells in long-lasting Graves disease. Study-wide points: The study found persistent patients shared more public clonotypes (2,741) than new patients (about 990).

From germline, CDR1 is SGHAT and CDR2 FQNNGV. Between the trimmed V and J ends, which lost 5 bases and 7 bases, there was a span of 20 bases. This CDR3 contains 16 residues. The sample's time point: newly diagnosed GD, antithyroid drugs for less than 3 months. There was RNA extracted from PBMCs, and the TCR library was made from it. The TCR beta library used iRepertoire HTBI primers with Arm-PCR amplification of CDR3. TCRdb used MiXCR to reprocess the multiplex PCR reads, holding one entry per CDR3 protein. The sample shows about 530,000 distinct CDR3 sequences, about 16% of them seen only once. These sequences were also reported in another study, on T cells in Graves' hyperthyroidism and ophthalmopathy. According to that study: Diagnosis rested on symptoms, serum thyroxine and TRAb, thyroid ultrasound, and orbital computed tomography. When the TCR CDR3 underwent first-round RT-PCR, the HTBI primer set was used.

The chain combines TRBV11-2 with TRBJ2-2; tentatively, D is TRBD1 or TRBD2 (6 bases each). The sequencing used peripheral blood mononuclear cells (PBMCs), collected at new diagnosis, from a patient treated with antithyroid drugs. This TCR came from a middle-aged woman with Graves disease. CDR3 sequence reads: CASSHREGGNIGELFF. The CDR3 DNA follows: TGTGCCAGCAGCCACCGGGAAGGGGGGAATATCGGGGAGCTGTTTTTT. The variable domain in full, completed from reference TRBV11-2 and TRBJ2-2, reads EAGVAQSPRYKIIEKRQSVAFWCNPISGHATLYWYQQILGQGPKLLIQFQNNGVVDDSQLPKDRFSAERLKGVDSTLKIQPAKLEDSAVYLCASSHREGGNIGELFFGEGSRLTVL.